This T cell receptor (beta chain) was observed in a study of regulatory T cells in long-lasting Graves disease. Across the study: Graves' patients diagnosed newly had used antithyroid drugs under 3 months.

V was pared by 2 bases and J by 4 bases, with 14 bases between. The germline CDR1 and CDR2 sequences are DFQATT and SNEGSKA (reference sequence). The CDR3 loop spans 14 amino acids. HTBI primers from iRepertoire and Arm-PCR of CDR3 regions yielded the TCR beta libraries. Each CDR3 protein is one row after TCRdb ran MiXCR on the multiplex PCR reads. The sample consists of about 370,000 distinct CDR3 sequences, 15% to 19% of them appearing once. The sample holds many counts of this clonotype. Time point here: newly diagnosed GD, antithyroid drugs for less than 3 months. PBMCs were the source of the RNA used for TCR sequencing.

Source: peripheral blood mononuclear cells (PBMCs), taken at new diagnosis, from a patient treated with antithyroid drugs. This TCR was recovered from a female donor with Graves disease. This chain uses TRBV20-1 with TRBJ1-1, with D maybe TRBD1 (5 bases). Written as DNA, the CDR3 is TGCAGTGCTAGATCGACAGAGGTTGGCACTGAAGCTTTCTTT. Its translation: CSARSTEVGTEAFF.